The next 5 T cell receptor beta chains were all read from a single sample in a study of CD8 T cells in Susac syndrome. A quantity of roughly 0.5 to 1 ug RNA underwent reverse transcription using random hexamers. TCRdb reprocessed the immunoSEQ multiplex PCR reads via MiXCR and lists one record per CDR3 protein. The profile covers 90,000 to 150,000 distinct CDR3 sequences, with roughly 94% appearing a single time and about 0.098% taken by the ten largest. The specimen sequenced was CD4+ T cells from PBMCs. These receptors came from a human donor in good health.

V is TRBV2 and J is TRBJ2-3; 8 nucleotides agree with TRBD2. Germline values: CDR1 SNHLY, CDR2 FYNNEI. J lost 2 bases, V lost 4 bases, and 5 bases had no gene match. The CDR3 is 15 amino acids. CDR3 protein: CASSGLAGSTDTQYF. In DNA form, the CDR3 reads TGTGCCAGCAGTGGCCTAGCGGGTTCCACAGATACGCAGTATTTT. The full variable domain, its missing parts supplied by reference TRBV2 and TRBJ2-3, is EPEVTQTPSHQVTQMGQEVILRCVPISNHLYFYWYRQILGQKVEFLVSFYNNEISEKSEIFDDQFSVERPDGSNFTLKIRSTKLEDSAMYFCASSGLAGSTDTQYFGPGTRLTVL.

The gene calls are TRBV6-6 and TRBJ2-1; D gene unclear. Germline CDR1 MNHNY, CDR2 SVGAGI (reference sequence). V was clipped by 5 bases and J by 0 bases, with 11 bases between them. The CDR3 covers 15 residues. CDR3 protein: CASSPQAHSYNEQFF. Written as DNA, the CDR3 is TGTGCCAGCAGTCCTCAGGCTCACTCCTACAATGAGCAGTTCTTC.

The chain employs TRBV5-4 and TRBJ2-2; D remains ambiguous. The V end lost 0 bases, the J end lost 3 bases, and 12 bases lay between the germline ends. Germline CDR1 reads SGHNT; CDR2 reads YYREEE (reference sequence). The CDR3 consists of 16 residues. The CDR3 protein is CASSLGGRADTGELFF. The CDR3, as DNA: TGTGCCAGCAGCTTGGGCGGAAGGGCGGACACCGGGGAGCTGTTTTTT.

CDR3 loop: CASSGQAGTGELFF. CDR3 DNA: TGCGCCAGCAGTGGGCAGGCCGGCACCGGGGAGCTGTTTTTT. The chain employs TRBV10-2 and TRBJ2-2; no reliable D call. Trimming stripped 4 bases from V and 4 bases from J, with 10 bases between. The CDR3 covers 14 residues. The germline V gene has CDR1 WSHSY and CDR2 SAAADI.

The chain has TRBV5-6 and TRBJ2-1; 8 bases align to TRBD2. The trim removed 4 bases at V and 7 bases at J, leaving 7 bases unmatched. There are 14 residues in the CDR3. CDR1 is SGHDT, CDR2 YYEEEE, per germline. CDR3 sequence (DNA): TGTGCCAGCAGCAGGACTAGCTCTGGGAATGAGCAGTTCTTC. Amino acids: CASSRTSSGNEQFF.